A selection of T cell receptor beta chains follows, all from one sample in a study of shared T cell receptors in the human thymus. Profiling relied on immunoSEQ multiplex PCR, and the TCRdb table lists in-frame clones only, not all of them. The profile shows 500,000 to 550,000 clones, around 78% of them singletons. The same data also contributed to another study, on human thymus T cells.

The sequenced sample consisted of thymocytes. These TCRs come from a boy younger than two with a congenital heart defect. CDR3s include the opening cysteine and the closing phenylalanine or tryptophan. The D gene is left open where the match is weak. Not all rows give a size; the values are once, few, many and, for expanded clones, a class.

CDR3 DNA,CDR3 protein,J gene,V gene,D gene,clone size
TGTGCCAGTAGTATCCGGGACAGGGGGCCCCCTGGCACCTACGAGCAGTACTTC,CASSIRDRGPPGTYEQYF,TRBJ2-7,TRBV19,TRBD1,.
TGTGCCAGCAGTTACTCCCCATCCTATGGCTACACCTTC,CASSYSPSYGYTF,TRBJ1-2,TRBV6-6,.,few
TGTGCCAGTAGTATTACCCCGGAGGGGACCCAGTACTTC,CASSITPEGTQYF,TRBJ2-5,TRBV19,.,.
TGTGCCAGCAGCCCCCCCGGGGACTATCACAATGAGCAGTTCTTC,CASSPPGDYHNEQFF,TRBJ2-1,TRBV7-9,TRBD2,.
TGTGCCAGTACTTCCGGGACACGGAGTGAAAAACTGTTTTTT,CASTSGTRSEKLFF,TRBJ1-4,TRBV19,.,few
TGTGCCAGCAGTCCGGGGACAGGCCTCTACGAGCAGTACTTC,CASSPGTGLYEQYF,TRBJ2-7,TRBV28,TRBD1,.
TGTGCCAGCAGCTATCGGACTAGCGGGAGAAATGAGCAGTTCTTC,CASSYRTSGRNEQFF,TRBJ2-1,TRBV6-5,TRBD2,.
TGTGCCAGCAGCCCCGAAGCTCTGAGGGACACTGAAGCTTTCTTT,CASSPEALRDTEAFF,TRBJ1-1,TRBV11-2,.,.
TGTGCCAGCAGCCGCGGCGGTTCTTCCTACGAGCAGTACTTC,CASSRGGSSYEQYF,TRBJ2-7,TRBV5-6,.,.
TGTGCCAGCAGTTTATATGACAGGCTCAAAAACATTCAGTACTTC,CASSLYDRLKNIQYF,TRBJ2-4,TRBV27,.,.
TGTGCCAGCAGTACAACGACGCGGGTTCTAGTGGGCAATGAGCAGTTCTTC,CASSTTTRVLVGNEQFF,TRBJ2-1,TRBV27,.,few
TGTGCCAGCAGTTGGACAGGGGCGTGGGAAAAACTGTTTTTT,CASSWTGAWEKLFF,TRBJ1-4,TRBV2,TRBD1,few
TGTGCTAGTGGTTACGGGCCAGGGCGTGTTAGCTACACCTTC,CASGYGPGRVSYTF,TRBJ1-2,TRBV12-5,.,.
TGTGCCAGTAGTCTACCGGGACAGGGGGCCACAGATACGCAGTATTTT,CASSLPGQGATDTQYF,TRBJ2-3,TRBV19,TRBD1,.
TGTGCCACCGTCGGGACAGGGCTTTCTGATCAGCCCCAGCATTTT,CATVGTGLSDQPQHF,TRBJ1-5,TRBV6-1,TRBD1,.
TGTGCCAGCAGCTACGGACCAGGACTATCGGAGCAGTACTTC,CASSYGPGLSEQYF,TRBJ2-7,TRBV7-9,.,.
TGTGCCAGCAGCGGGGATGAGCCAGGGGATACGCAGTATTTT,CASSGDEPGDTQYF,TRBJ2-3,TRBV5-6,.,.
TGTGCCTCGGATGTGGGACTAGCGGGGGTGCTAGCCAAAAACATTCAGTACTTC,CASDVGLAGVLAKNIQYF,TRBJ2-4,TRBV30,TRBD2,.
TGTGCCAGCAGCCAAGATTTCGGGGATACGCAGTATTTT,CASSQDFGDTQYF,TRBJ2-3,TRBV4-2,.,.
TGCGCCAGCAGCCAAGTCCCAGCCAGGGAACGCTCCTACGAGCAGTACTTC,CASSQVPARERSYEQYF,TRBJ2-7,TRBV4-1,.,.
TGTGCCAGCTCACTCGACGTTCAGGGGCACACTGAAGCTTTCTTT,CASSLDVQGHTEAFF,TRBJ1-1,TRBV18,.,.
TGTGCCAGCAGCGTCACCTTTAGCGGGAGAACCGCATTCGGTGAGCAGTTCTTC,CASSVTFSGRTAFGEQFF,TRBJ2-1,TRBV28,TRBD2,.
TGTGCCAGCAGCCCCCAGACTAGCGGGAGGGGGGAGGATACGCAGTATTTT,CASSPQTSGRGEDTQYF,TRBJ2-3,TRBV11-2,TRBD2,.
TGTGCCAGCAGCCAGGAGGGACTAGCGAGACCCCCCTACGAGCAGTACTTC,CASSQEGLARPPYEQYF,TRBJ2-7,TRBV4-2,TRBD2,.
TGTGCCAGCAGTGCGGATCAAGAGACCCAGTACTTC,CASSADQETQYF,TRBJ2-5,TRBV27,.,.
TGTGCCAGCAGCTTCCGGGACAGGGCGTACGAGCAGTACTTC,CASSFRDRAYEQYF,TRBJ2-7,TRBV9,TRBD1,.
TGTGCCAGCAGCCAGGTTAATACACAGGGACCGGGAGAAAAACTGTTTTTT,CASSQVNTQGPGEKLFF,TRBJ1-4,TRBV14,.,.
TGTGCCAGCATTAGGACAGGGAGGAATGAAAAACTGTTTTTT,CASIRTGRNEKLFF,TRBJ1-4,TRBV21-1,.,few
TGCAGCCTCTCACGCCATGCGGGATCGAGCACAGATACGCAGTATTTT,CSLSRHAGSSTDTQYF,TRBJ2-3,TRBV29-1,.,.
TGCGCCAGCAGCCAAGATCAGGGGACTATATTCCAAGAGACCCAGTACTTC,CASSQDQGTIFQETQYF,TRBJ2-5,TRBV4-3,.,.
TGTGCCAGCAGGGACACCTACAATGAGCAGTTCTTC,CASRDTYNEQFF,TRBJ2-1,TRBV27,.,few
TGTGCCAGTCGACAGGGTTCTGGAAACACCATATATTTT,CASRQGSGNTIYF,TRBJ1-3,TRBV19,TRBD1,many
TGCGCCAGCAGCTCGAGTAGCCCCTACGAGCAGTACTTC,CASSSSSPYEQYF,TRBJ2-7,TRBV5-1,.,.
TGTGCCAGCAGCTTCCGGACCCCGGGACAGGGGGCCCTCATTAGCGGGAATCGGTTCTTC,CASSFRTPGQGALISGNRFF,TRBJ2-1,TRBV7-8,TRBD1,.
TGTGCCTGGAGTCGGGGGGACCCCTACGAGCAGTACTTC,CAWSRGDPYEQYF,TRBJ2-7,TRBV30,TRBD2,.
TGCGCCAGCAGCTCACACCCCCGGAGCTCTGGAAACACCATATATTTT,CASSSHPRSSGNTIYF,TRBJ1-3,TRBV5-1,.,.
TGTGCCACCGGAGGAGGTAGCGGCCTCACAGATACGCAGTATTTT,CATGGGSGLTDTQYF,TRBJ2-3,TRBV15,.,.
TGTGCCAGCTCACCATGGACAGGGCGGAGTAATGAAAAACTGTTTTTT,CASSPWTGRSNEKLFF,TRBJ1-4,TRBV18,TRBD1,.
TGCGCCAGCAGCCAAGATCTAGGGGCGGGACAAGAGACCCAGTACTTC,CASSQDLGAGQETQYF,TRBJ2-5,TRBV4-1,.,.
TGTGCCAGCAGCCCCTTAGCGGGAGGGCCTGTATACGAGCAGTACTTC,CASSPLAGGPVYEQYF,TRBJ2-7,TRBV7-2,TRBD2,.